Listed below are T cell receptor beta chains from one sample, sequenced in a study of OX40 agonist ivuxolimab in advanced cancers. The method was immunoSEQ multiplex PCR; TCRdb's version includes in-frame clones alone and lacks a portion of them. The sample carries some 59,000 clones, approximately 90% recorded once. Sample: CD4+ or CD8+ T cells sorted from blood, taken in a trial of the OX40 agonist ivuxolimab. These receptors originate from an adult with an advanced solid tumor such as melanoma, head and neck, liver or kidney cancer. CDR3s include the opening cysteine and the closing phenylalanine or tryptophan. Fields, in order: D gene, clone size, V gene, J gene, CDR3 protein, CDR3 DNA. The D gene is left open where the match is weak. The size field is filled for only some rows; it gives once, few, many or a size class.

D gene: -; clone size: -; V gene: TRBV19; J gene: TRBJ2-7; CDR3 protein: CASSLSGGYEQYF; CDR3 DNA: TGTGCCAGTAGTCTAAGCGGAGGCTACGAGCAGTACTTC
D gene: TRBD1; clone size: -; V gene: TRBV6-5; J gene: TRBJ2-3; CDR3 protein: CASSFGTGGADTQYF; CDR3 DNA: TGTGCCAGCAGTTTTGGGACAGGGGGTGCAGATACGCAGTATTTT
D gene: -; clone size: -; V gene: TRBV7-9; J gene: TRBJ2-7; CDR3 protein: CASSFLDSYEQYF; CDR3 DNA: TGTGCCAGCAGCTTTTTGGACAGCTACGAGCAGTACTTC
D gene: -; clone size: -; V gene: TRBV29-1; J gene: TRBJ1-1; CDR3 protein: CSVLTGNTEAFF; CDR3 DNA: TGCAGCGTGCTTACAGGGAACACTGAAGCTTTCTTT
D gene: TRBD1; clone size: once; V gene: TRBV5-6; J gene: TRBJ1-1; CDR3 protein: CASSLEGQFIGNTEAFF; CDR3 DNA: TGTGCCAGCAGCTTGGAGGGACAGTTCATCGGGAACACTGAAGCTTTCTTT
D gene: TRBD1; clone size: -; V gene: TRBV19; J gene: TRBJ1-1; CDR3 protein: CATTPGQGAMTEAFF; CDR3 DNA: TGTGCCACCACACCGGGACAGGGGGCTATGACTGAAGCTTTCTTT
D gene: -; clone size: -; V gene: TRBV13; J gene: TRBJ2-1; CDR3 protein: CASSLREGNEQFF; CDR3 DNA: TGTGCCAGCAGCTTACGAGAGGGCAATGAGCAGTTCTTC
D gene: TRBD2; clone size: -; V gene: TRBV5-4; J gene: TRBJ2-7; CDR3 protein: CASSLGPSGSSYEQYF; CDR3 DNA: TGTGCCAGCAGCTTGGGTCCTAGCGGAAGCTCCTACGAGCAGTACTTC
D gene: -; clone size: -; V gene: TRBV28; J gene: TRBJ1-1; CDR3 protein: CASSFWVTNTEAFF; CDR3 DNA: TGTGCCAGCAGTTTTTGGGTGACGAACACTGAAGCTTTCTTT
D gene: -; clone size: -; V gene: TRBV6-6; J gene: TRBJ2-7; CDR3 protein: CASSYSQGIYEQYF; CDR3 DNA: TGTGCCAGCAGTTACTCGCAGGGTATCTACGAGCAGTACTTC
D gene: -; clone size: -; V gene: TRBV14; J gene: TRBJ2-3; CDR3 protein: CASSQEGEFGGAYTDTQYF; CDR3 DNA: TGTGCCAGCAGCCAAGAAGGAGAGTTCGGCGGGGCCTACACAGATACGCAGTATTTT
D gene: TRBD1; clone size: -; V gene: TRBV5-1; J gene: TRBJ1-2; CDR3 protein: CASSLEGTGSFGYTF; CDR3 DNA: TGCGCCAGCAGCCTGGAGGGGACAGGGTCTTTTGGCTACACCTTC
D gene: TRBD1; clone size: few; V gene: TRBV4-1; J gene: TRBJ1-6; CDR3 protein: CASSPTPGTGDSPLHF; CDR3 DNA: TGCGCCAGCAGCCCAACTCCCGGGACAGGGGACTCACCCCTCCACTTT
D gene: TRBD1; clone size: -; V gene: TRBV18; J gene: TRBJ1-4; CDR3 protein: CASSPSGGADEKLFF; CDR3 DNA: TGTGCCAGCTCACCATCAGGGGGCGCGGATGAAAAACTGTTTTTT
D gene: TRBD1; clone size: -; V gene: TRBV30; J gene: TRBJ2-1; CDR3 protein: CAWGTGRSYNEQFF; CDR3 DNA: TGTGCCTGGGGGACAGGGAGGTCCTACAATGAGCAGTTCTTC
D gene: -; clone size: -; V gene: TRBV30; J gene: TRBJ2-7; CDR3 protein: CAWSVTTLEQYF; CDR3 DNA: TGTGCCTGGAGTGTAACCACCCTCGAGCAGTACTTC
D gene: TRBD1; clone size: -; V gene: TRBV15; J gene: TRBJ1-2; CDR3 protein: CATSSGDRVHGYTF; CDR3 DNA: TGTGCCACCAGCTCCGGGGACAGGGTACATGGCTACACCTTC
D gene: -; clone size: -; V gene: TRBV6-1; J gene: TRBJ2-7; CDR3 protein: CASSERADAAYEQYF; CDR3 DNA: TGTGCCAGCAGTGAAAGGGCAGACGCTGCCTACGAGCAGTACTTC
D gene: -; clone size: -; V gene: TRBV7-2; J gene: TRBJ1-4; CDR3 protein: CASSFGWGDEKLFF; CDR3 DNA: TGTGCCAGCAGCTTCGGGTGGGGGGATGAAAAACTGTTTTTT
D gene: -; clone size: -; V gene: TRBV7-9; J gene: TRBJ2-1; CDR3 protein: CASSLLPSHHNEQFF; CDR3 DNA: TGTGCCAGCAGCTTGTTACCCAGCCATCACAATGAGCAGTTCTTC
D gene: TRBD1; clone size: -; V gene: TRBV7-3; J gene: TRBJ1-2; CDR3 protein: CASSLTRKQGEDYGYTF; CDR3 DNA: TGTGCCAGCAGCTTAACGAGGAAACAGGGGGAGGACTATGGCTACACCTTC
D gene: -; clone size: -; V gene: TRBV7-9; J gene: TRBJ2-7; CDR3 protein: CASGTISYEQYF; CDR3 DNA: TGTGCCAGCGGAACGATCTCCTACGAGCAGTACTTC
D gene: -; clone size: -; V gene: TRBV14; J gene: TRBJ1-4; CDR3 protein: CASSPPPWERESEKLFF; CDR3 DNA: TGTGCCAGCAGCCCTCCCCCGTGGGAGCGAGAAAGCGAAAAACTGTTTTTT
D gene: -; clone size: -; V gene: TRBV19; J gene: TRBJ2-7; CDR3 protein: CATGHSYEQYF; CDR3 DNA: TGTGCCACGGGACACTCCTACGAGCAGTACTTC
D gene: -; clone size: -; V gene: TRBV29-1; J gene: TRBJ2-6; CDR3 protein: CSVEEGSGANVLTF; CDR3 DNA: TGCAGCGTTGAGGAAGGGAGCGGGGCCAACGTCCTGACTTTC
D gene: -; clone size: -; V gene: TRBV4-3; J gene: TRBJ2-1; CDR3 protein: CASSHREDIDEQFF; CDR3 DNA: TGCGCCAGCAGCCACAGGGAAGATATCGATGAGCAGTTCTTC
D gene: -; clone size: -; V gene: TRBV4-1; J gene: TRBJ1-3; CDR3 protein: CASSQVSYQTGNTIYF; CDR3 DNA: TGCGCCAGCAGCCAAGTTTCCTACCAGACTGGAAACACCATATATTTT
D gene: TRBD1; clone size: -; V gene: TRBV10-3; J gene: TRBJ1-5; CDR3 protein: CAISERDRGRTSNQPQHF; CDR3 DNA: TGTGCCATCAGTGAGAGGGACAGGGGGAGGACTAGCAATCAGCCCCAGCATTTT
D gene: -; clone size: -; V gene: TRBV5-6; J gene: TRBJ2-7; CDR3 protein: CASSLGGEHYEQYF; CDR3 DNA: TGTGCCAGCAGCTTAGGAGGGGAGCACTACGAGCAGTACTTC
D gene: TRBD1; clone size: -; V gene: TRBV9; J gene: TRBJ1-1; CDR3 protein: CASSQGVNTEAFF; CDR3 DNA: TGTGCCAGCAGTCAGGGGGTGAACACTGAAGCTTTCTTT
D gene: -; clone size: few; V gene: TRBV2; J gene: TRBJ2-7; CDR3 protein: CASNPGLYEQYF; CDR3 DNA: TGTGCCAGCAACCCAGGACTCTACGAGCAGTACTTC
D gene: -; clone size: -; V gene: TRBV7-8; J gene: TRBJ2-1; CDR3 protein: CASSLPRRTTTSSYNEQFF; CDR3 DNA: TGTGCCAGCAGCTTGCCCCGGAGAACGACTACTAGCTCTTACAATGAGCAGTTCTTC
D gene: TRBD1; clone size: -; V gene: TRBV9; J gene: TRBJ1-2; CDR3 protein: CASSGDRGRGYGYTF; CDR3 DNA: TGTGCCAGCAGCGGGGACAGGGGCCGGGGCTATGGCTACACCTTC
D gene: -; clone size: -; V gene: TRBV4-1; J gene: TRBJ1-1; CDR3 protein: CASSPGSNPGVNTEAFF; CDR3 DNA: TGCGCCAGCAGCCCCGGGAGTAATCCAGGGGTGAACACTGAAGCTTTCTTT
D gene: -; clone size: -; V gene: TRBV11-2; J gene: TRBJ1-1; CDR3 protein: CASSLGPKVGTEAFF; CDR3 DNA: TGTGCCAGCAGCTTAGGTCCGAAGGTGGGCACTGAAGCTTTCTTT
D gene: -; clone size: -; V gene: TRBV4-3; J gene: TRBJ2-7; CDR3 protein: CASSQGLATHYEQYF; CDR3 DNA: TGCGCCAGCAGCCAAGGTCTCGCAACCCACTACGAGCAGTACTTC
D gene: TRBD1; clone size: -; V gene: TRBV27; J gene: TRBJ2-7; CDR3 protein: CASSLLGTGSTYEQYF; CDR3 DNA: TGTGCCAGCAGTTTATTAGGGACAGGGTCCACCTACGAGCAGTACTTC
D gene: -; clone size: -; V gene: TRBV6-5; J gene: TRBJ1-5; CDR3 protein: CASSYSSNQPQHF; CDR3 DNA: TGTGCCAGCAGTTACAGTAGCAATCAGCCCCAGCATTTT
D gene: -; clone size: -; V gene: TRBV30; J gene: TRBJ1-4; CDR3 protein: CAWSEGVGGNEKLFF; CDR3 DNA: TGTGCCTGGAGTGAAGGGGTGGGGGGTAATGAAAAACTGTTTTTT
D gene: -; clone size: -; V gene: TRBV30; J gene: TRBJ2-2; CDR3 protein: CACQILGRAGELFF; CDR3 DNA: TGTGCCTGCCAGATCCTCGGAAGAGCCGGGGAGCTGTTTTTT
D gene: -; clone size: -; V gene: TRBV6-5; J gene: TRBJ1-1; CDR3 protein: CASSYGGTEAFF; CDR3 DNA: TGTGCCAGCAGTTACGGAGGAACTGAAGCTTTCTTT
D gene: TRBD1; clone size: once; V gene: TRBV14; J gene: TRBJ1-2; CDR3 protein: CASSHPLTGQGYGYTF; CDR3 DNA: TGTGCCAGCAGCCACCCTTTGACAGGGCAAGGCTATGGCTACACCTTC
D gene: -; clone size: -; V gene: TRBV7-9; J gene: TRBJ2-2; CDR3 protein: CASSLTNTGELFF; CDR3 DNA: TGTGCCAGCAGCCTAACCAACACCGGGGAGCTGTTTTTT
D gene: -; clone size: few; V gene: TRBV4-1; J gene: TRBJ1-5; CDR3 protein: CASSDGSNQPQHF; CDR3 DNA: TGCGCCAGTTCGGACGGTAGCAATCAGCCCCAGCATTTT
D gene: -; clone size: -; V gene: TRBV6-6; J gene: TRBJ1-1; CDR3 protein: CASSYSPGRNTEAFF; CDR3 DNA: TGTGCCAGCAGTTACTCGCCGGGGAGGAACACTGAAGCTTTCTTT
D gene: TRBD1; clone size: once; V gene: TRBV14; J gene: TRBJ2-7; CDR3 protein: CASSLRDSGYYEQYF; CDR3 DNA: TGTGCCAGCAGCCTCCGGGACAGCGGATACTACGAGCAGTACTTC
D gene: -; clone size: -; V gene: TRBV11-1; J gene: TRBJ2-1; CDR3 protein: CASSPFWTLNEQFF; CDR3 DNA: TGTGCCAGCAGCCCCTTTTGGACTTTAAATGAGCAGTTCTTC
D gene: -; clone size: -; V gene: TRBV5-1; J gene: TRBJ1-5; CDR3 protein: CASPGDSNQPQHF; CDR3 DNA: TGCGCCAGCCCGGGCGATAGCAATCAGCCCCAGCATTTT
D gene: TRBD1; clone size: medium-sized; V gene: TRBV6-5; J gene: TRBJ2-7; CDR3 protein: CASSWRQGNEQYF; CDR3 DNA: TGTGCCAGCAGTTGGAGACAGGGCAACGAGCAGTACTTC
D gene: TRBD2; clone size: -; V gene: TRBV27; J gene: TRBJ2-2; CDR3 protein: CASSGGGGRELFF; CDR3 DNA: TGTGCCAGCAGTGGCGGGGGTGGAAGGGAGCTGTTTTTT
D gene: TRBD2; clone size: -; V gene: TRBV15; J gene: TRBJ2-5; CDR3 protein: CATSRDRTSGREGTQYF; CDR3 DNA: TGTGCCACCAGCAGAGATCGAACTAGCGGGAGGGAAGGGACCCAGTACTTC
D gene: -; clone size: -; V gene: TRBV7-3; J gene: TRBJ2-3; CDR3 protein: CASSSDLADTQYF; CDR3 DNA: TGTGCCAGCAGTTCGGACCTGGCAGATACGCAGTATTTT
D gene: -; clone size: -; V gene: TRBV4-2; J gene: TRBJ1-4; CDR3 protein: CASSQERGADEKLFF; CDR3 DNA: TGTGCCAGCAGCCAAGAGAGGGGCGCGGATGAAAAACTGTTTTTT
D gene: TRBD1; clone size: -; V gene: TRBV7-9; J gene: TRBJ1-1; CDR3 protein: CASSSRPRQGGNTEAFF; CDR3 DNA: TGTGCCAGCAGCTCCCGACCGAGACAGGGCGGGAACACTGAAGCTTTCTTT
D gene: -; clone size: -; V gene: TRBV9; J gene: TRBJ2-1; CDR3 protein: CASSVGGLAGNEQFF; CDR3 DNA: TGTGCCAGCAGCGTAGGTGGGCTCGCGGGGAATGAGCAGTTCTTC
D gene: TRBD1; clone size: -; V gene: TRBV7-9; J gene: TRBJ2-5; CDR3 protein: CASRGTGRTQYF; CDR3 DNA: TGTGCCAGCAGGGGGACAGGGCGGACCCAGTACTTC
D gene: TRBD1; clone size: -; V gene: TRBV19; J gene: TRBJ1-5; CDR3 protein: CASSMPGQGDQPQHF; CDR3 DNA: TGTGCCAGTAGTATGCCGGGACAGGGGGATCAGCCCCAGCATTTT
D gene: -; clone size: -; V gene: TRBV28; J gene: TRBJ1-1; CDR3 protein: CASRGTLQVVAEAFF; CDR3 DNA: TGTGCCAGCAGGGGGACCTTACAGGTAGTCGCTGAAGCTTTCTTT
D gene: -; clone size: -; V gene: TRBV14; J gene: TRBJ2-2; CDR3 protein: CASSRAGNTGELFF; CDR3 DNA: TGTGCCAGCAGCCGGGCAGGGAACACCGGGGAGCTGTTTTTT
D gene: TRBD1; clone size: -; V gene: TRBV5-1; J gene: TRBJ1-1; CDR3 protein: CASSLALQGMNTEAFF; CDR3 DNA: TGCGCCAGCAGCTTGGCCCTACAGGGGATGAACACTGAAGCTTTCTTT